This T cell receptor beta chain was obtained from a study of PD-1 blockade in classical Hodgkin lymphoma. Study-wide results and limits: Patients with an early start, nivolumab under 1 year after ASCT, were excluded. Lower baseline TCR diversity marked trial partial responders and progressors. In newly diagnosed patients, baseline TCR diversity was reportedly below that of healthy donors. No one has yet defined what causes the repertoire differences, which may be disease activity or prior therapy.

Sequenced by immunoSEQ multiplex PCR; TCRdb stores in-frame clones only, minus some. The sample yields over 80,000 clones, around 90% seen once. CDR1 LNHNV and CDR2 YYDKDF come from the germline V gene (reference sequence). V was shortened by 5 bases and J by 2 bases, with 16 bases between the two germline ends. The CDR3 is 17 residues long. Concerning this clone itself: Its antigen is as yet unknown.

With no exception, relapse followed autologous stem cell transplantation in all patients, and brentuximab vedotin exposure varied. The sequence derives from a human donor with classical Hodgkin lymphoma. The V call is TRBV15, the J call TRBJ2-6; maybe TRBD2 (6 bases). Sequences were derived from peripheral blood mononuclear cells (PBMCs), sampled at baseline. CDR3 nucleotide sequence: TGTGCCACCAGCGCCGGGGGTGTCGGCCCTGGGGCCAACGTCCTGACTTTC. It codes for CATSAGGVGPGANVLTF.